This entry concerns a single TCR beta chain. What it recognizes is unknown. V was shortened by 8 bases and J by 0 bases, with 8 bases between the two germline ends. Germline V CDR1 and CDR2: WNHNN, SYGVQD (reference sequence). The CDR3 length is 13 residues. This sample is part of a study of T cell responses to AZD1222 COVID-19 vaccine. The study, taken as a whole, reports: Unmutated variant regions are reportedly the target of nearly half of TCRs that are spike-specific. The peak T cell response came first, and repertoires were sampled only after it. Donors were chiefly white British, with a greater number of females, and clonal diversity was perhaps underestimated.

Assay: immunoSEQ multiplex PCR; the TCRdb copy retains only in-frame clones and omits some. The table includes 80,000 or so clones, around nine tenths detected once. The chain joins TRBV10-1 to TRBJ1-3; a possible D gene is TRBD1 (5 bases). This receptor was identified in an adult in good health. This material consisted of peripheral blood, taken on day 0 of MenACWY control vaccination. As DNA, the CDR3 is TGCGCCAGCCAGGACAACTCTGGAAACACCATATATTTT. It codes for CASQDNSGNTIYF.